This T cell receptor beta chain was sequenced in a study of shared clonotypes between healthy human individuals. Germline V gene lookup returns CDR1 LNHDA and CDR2 SQIVND (reference sequence). This CDR3 contains 18 residues. The trim removed 6 bases at V and 0 bases at J, leaving 14 bases unmatched. TCRdb keeps only in-frame clones here, not all; method: immunoSEQ multiplex PCR. This table has 2 million to 3 million clones, over 85% appearing once. This chain joins TRBV19 and TRBJ2-1; 7 nucleotides align to TRBD1. This receptor was obtained from a man younger than 30 in good health. Some clones in this sample may be carry-over from other donors' samples. Sequences were obtained from naive CD4+ T cells from PBMCs. The subset here: CD45RA+ positively selected. CDR3 sequence: CASRKTFPGQSSYNEQFF. The CDR3 bases are TGTGCCAGTAGGAAAACCTTTCCGGGACAGAGCTCCTACAATGAGCAGTTCTTC.